Listed below are T cell receptor beta chains from one sample, sequenced in a study of a mutant IDH1 vaccine in newly diagnosed glioma. Profiling relied on immunoSEQ multiplex PCR, and the TCRdb table lists in-frame clones only, not all of them. Seen here are tens of thousands of clones, 88% observed once, and the top ten hold roughly 4.4%. Sequences were derived from PBMCs, sampled from a glioma patient treated with radiotherapy, temozolomide or both. The receptor source for this set is a woman aged 40 to 49 with glioma. The CDR3 runs from the conserved cysteine through the conserved F or W. The D gene is left open where the match is weak. A row's size may be missing; if present it is once, few, many or a size class.

J gene: TRBJ2-5; clone size: -; V gene: TRBV4-1; D gene: -; CDR3 protein: CASRRGAGEIQETQYF; CDR3 DNA: TGCGCCAGCAGGAGAGGAGCAGGCGAAATCCAAGAGACCCAGTACTTC
J gene: TRBJ2-1; clone size: -; V gene: TRBV7-6; D gene: -; CDR3 protein: CASSLATGNEQFF; CDR3 DNA: TGTGCCAGCAGCTTAGCGACGGGAAATGAGCAGTTCTTC
J gene: TRBJ2-5; clone size: -; V gene: TRBV18; D gene: TRBD2; CDR3 protein: CASSPRAGGYQETQYF; CDR3 DNA: TGTGCCAGCTCACCACGGGCCGGGGGGTACCAAGAGACCCAGTACTTC
J gene: TRBJ2-7; clone size: few; V gene: TRBV7-9; D gene: -; CDR3 protein: CASSLVTGSYEQYF; CDR3 DNA: TGTGCCAGCAGCTTAGTCACGGGTTCCTACGAGCAGTACTTC
J gene: TRBJ2-3; clone size: -; V gene: TRBV4-3; D gene: TRBD1; CDR3 protein: CASSQEYRGADTQYF; CDR3 DNA: TGCGCCAGCAGCCAAGAGTACAGGGGGGCAGATACGCAGTATTTT
J gene: TRBJ1-1; clone size: -; V gene: TRBV6-1; D gene: -; CDR3 protein: CASARANTEAFF; CDR3 DNA: TGTGCCAGCGCCAGGGCTAACACTGAAGCTTTCTTT
J gene: TRBJ1-4; clone size: -; V gene: TRBV6-5; D gene: TRBD1; CDR3 protein: CASSSQGGVEKLFF; CDR3 DNA: TGTGCCAGCAGTTCGCAGGGGGGGGTTGAAAAACTGTTTTTT
J gene: TRBJ1-5; clone size: few; V gene: TRBV27; D gene: -; CDR3 protein: CASSFGADNQPQHF; CDR3 DNA: TGTGCCAGCAGTTTTGGGGCAGACAATCAGCCCCAGCATTTT
J gene: TRBJ2-2; clone size: -; V gene: TRBV5-5; D gene: TRBD2; CDR3 protein: CASSFRLASSGELFF; CDR3 DNA: TGTGCCAGCAGCTTCCGACTAGCGAGCAGCGGGGAGCTGTTTTTT
J gene: TRBJ1-2; clone size: -; V gene: TRBV5-1; D gene: -; CDR3 protein: CASSPRGLYGYTF; CDR3 DNA: TGCGCCAGCAGCCCTCGGGGCCTATATGGCTACACCTTC
J gene: TRBJ1-1; clone size: -; V gene: TRBV15; D gene: -; CDR3 protein: CATSTRKTDRLAFF; CDR3 DNA: TGTGCCACCAGCACCCGTAAAACCGACCGCCTAGCTTTCTTT
J gene: TRBJ2-3; clone size: -; V gene: TRBV20-1; D gene: -; CDR3 protein: CSASVPDTQYF; CDR3 DNA: TGCAGTGCTAGTGTCCCAGATACGCAGTATTTT
J gene: TRBJ2-7; clone size: -; V gene: TRBV10-1; D gene: TRBD1; CDR3 protein: CASSEHRGSYEQYF; CDR3 DNA: TGCGCCAGCAGTGAGCACAGGGGGAGCTACGAGCAGTACTTC
J gene: TRBJ1-2; clone size: -; V gene: TRBV29-1; D gene: -; CDR3 protein: CSALVSQPQYGYTF; CDR3 DNA: TGCAGCGCCCTTGTATCCCAACCCCAGTATGGCTACACCTTC
J gene: TRBJ2-1; clone size: -; V gene: TRBV2; D gene: TRBD2; CDR3 protein: CASSPGLAGGINEQFF; CDR3 DNA: TGTGCCAGCAGTCCTGGACTAGCGGGAGGTATCAATGAGCAGTTCTTC
J gene: TRBJ2-2; clone size: -; V gene: TRBV6-5; D gene: -; CDR3 protein: CASSYQTQGSGELFF; CDR3 DNA: TGTGCCAGCAGTTACCAGACCCAAGGGTCCGGGGAGCTGTTTTTT
J gene: TRBJ1-2; clone size: once; V gene: TRBV5-1; D gene: -; CDR3 protein: CASSSQPDPTGGYTF; CDR3 DNA: TGCGCCAGCAGCTCCCAACCTGACCCAACTGGCGGCTACACCTTC
J gene: TRBJ2-7; clone size: -; V gene: TRBV7-8; D gene: TRBD1; CDR3 protein: CASSLGQGPSYEQYF; CDR3 DNA: TGTGCCAGCAGCCTGGGACAGGGGCCCTCCTACGAGCAGTACTTC
J gene: TRBJ2-1; clone size: -; V gene: TRBV7-2; D gene: TRBD2; CDR3 protein: CASSLVGGSGYNEQFF; CDR3 DNA: TGTGCCAGCAGCTTAGTTGGCGGGAGCGGCTACAATGAGCAGTTCTTC
J gene: TRBJ1-4; clone size: -; V gene: TRBV18; D gene: -; CDR3 protein: CASSPRGIATNEKLFF; CDR3 DNA: TGTGCCAGCTCACCACGGGGAATAGCAACTAATGAAAAACTGTTTTTT
J gene: TRBJ1-1; clone size: -; V gene: TRBV6-5; D gene: -; CDR3 protein: CASSWGDITEAFF; CDR3 DNA: TGTGCCAGCAGTTGGGGGGACATCACTGAAGCTTTCTTT
J gene: TRBJ2-7; clone size: -; V gene: TRBV4-2; D gene: -; CDR3 protein: CASSQDQTYEQYF; CDR3 DNA: TGTGCCAGCAGCCAAGATCAAACTTACGAGCAGTACTTC
J gene: TRBJ2-7; clone size: -; V gene: TRBV6-5; D gene: TRBD1; CDR3 protein: CASSNLGTGSGEQYF; CDR3 DNA: TGTGCCAGCAGTAACCTCGGGACAGGTTCGGGCGAGCAGTACTTC
J gene: TRBJ1-1; clone size: -; V gene: TRBV30; D gene: TRBD1; CDR3 protein: CAWSTTSGQPKAFF; CDR3 DNA: TGTGCCTGGAGTACCACCTCGGGACAGCCAAAAGCTTTCTTT
J gene: TRBJ2-3; clone size: -; V gene: TRBV5-1; D gene: -; CDR3 protein: CASTPNAASTDTQYF; CDR3 DNA: TGCGCCAGCACCCCAAACGCGGCTAGCACAGATACGCAGTATTTT
J gene: TRBJ1-5; clone size: -; V gene: TRBV6-1; D gene: -; CDR3 protein: CASTRNRNSNQPQHF; CDR3 DNA: TGTGCCAGCACCCGAAACCGGAATAGCAATCAGCCCCAGCATTTT
J gene: TRBJ1-4; clone size: -; V gene: TRBV30; D gene: TRBD1; CDR3 protein: CAWRGQGSTNEKLFF; CDR3 DNA: TGTGCCTGGAGGGGACAGGGATCCACTAATGAAAAACTGTTTTTT
J gene: TRBJ1-1; clone size: -; V gene: TRBV4-3; D gene: TRBD1; CDR3 protein: CASSQTGVTEAFF; CDR3 DNA: TGCGCCAGCAGCCAAACAGGGGTCACTGAAGCTTTCTTT
J gene: TRBJ1-1; clone size: -; V gene: TRBV5-1; D gene: -; CDR3 protein: CASSLARRDSGSEAFF; CDR3 DNA: TGCGCCAGCAGCTTGGCCCGGCGGGATTCGGGATCTGAAGCTTTCTTT
J gene: TRBJ2-3; clone size: -; V gene: TRBV29-1; D gene: TRBD1; CDR3 protein: CSVDGDRGTDTQYF; CDR3 DNA: TGCAGCGTTGACGGCGACAGGGGCACAGATACGCAGTATTTT
J gene: TRBJ2-7; clone size: -; V gene: TRBV6-1; D gene: TRBD1; CDR3 protein: CASRDRGYEQYF; CDR3 DNA: TGTGCCAGCCGGGACAGGGGATACGAGCAGTACTTC
J gene: TRBJ1-2; clone size: -; V gene: TRBV11-2; D gene: -; CDR3 protein: CASSGLRGKYGYTF; CDR3 DNA: TGTGCCAGCAGCGGGTTGAGAGGGAAATATGGCTACACCTTC
J gene: TRBJ2-5; clone size: -; V gene: TRBV4-2; D gene: -; CDR3 protein: CASSQDPGPRETQYF; CDR3 DNA: TGTGCCAGCAGCCAAGATCCCGGTCCTCGGGAGACCCAGTACTTC
J gene: TRBJ2-1; clone size: -; V gene: TRBV6-5; D gene: -; CDR3 protein: CASSLGTRLGEQFF; CDR3 DNA: TGTGCCAGCAGTTTAGGGACCAGGTTGGGTGAGCAGTTCTTC
J gene: TRBJ2-5; clone size: -; V gene: TRBV2; D gene: TRBD2; CDR3 protein: CAGEGDILQETQYF; CDR3 DNA: TGTGCCGGGGAGGGTGACATACTCCAAGAGACCCAGTACTTC
J gene: TRBJ2-7; clone size: once; V gene: TRBV5-5; D gene: -; CDR3 protein: CASGVEQYF; CDR3 DNA: TGTGCCAGCGGAGTCGAGCAGTACTTC
J gene: TRBJ1-2; clone size: -; V gene: TRBV6-5; D gene: TRBD1; CDR3 protein: CASSYSGQVSARGYTF; CDR3 DNA: TGTGCCAGCAGTTACTCAGGACAGGTCTCCGCTAGGGGCTACACCTTC
J gene: TRBJ2-7; clone size: once; V gene: TRBV27; D gene: -; CDR3 protein: CASSPRTGLSYEQYF; CDR3 DNA: TGTGCCAGCAGTCCCCGCACAGGGTTATCCTACGAGCAGTACTTC
J gene: TRBJ1-1; clone size: -; V gene: TRBV10-2; D gene: -; CDR3 protein: CASTQGPNTEAFF; CDR3 DNA: TGCGCCAGCACTCAGGGTCCGAACACTGAAGCTTTCTTT
J gene: TRBJ1-1; clone size: -; V gene: TRBV6-5; D gene: TRBD1; CDR3 protein: CASSPSGGKNTEAFF; CDR3 DNA: TGTGCCAGCAGTCCCTCAGGGGGCAAGAACACTGAAGCTTTCTTT
J gene: TRBJ2-3; clone size: -; V gene: TRBV4-2; D gene: -; CDR3 protein: CASSQVRTEASTDTQYF; CDR3 DNA: TGTGCCAGCAGCCAAGTCCGGACAGAAGCCAGTACAGATACGCAGTATTTT
J gene: TRBJ1-2; clone size: -; V gene: TRBV25-1; D gene: -; CDR3 protein: CASSGVGGWSGYTF; CDR3 DNA: TGTGCCAGCAGTGGGGTTGGGGGGTGGAGCGGCTACACCTTC
J gene: TRBJ2-7; clone size: -; V gene: TRBV5-6; D gene: -; CDR3 protein: CASSPGGWRGEQYF; CDR3 DNA: TGTGCCAGCAGCCCCGGGGGCTGGCGGGGTGAGCAGTACTTC
J gene: TRBJ1-6; clone size: -; V gene: TRBV19; D gene: -; CDR3 protein: CAGGGPLGSPLHF; CDR3 DNA: TGTGCCGGGGGAGGCCCTTTGGGTTCACCCCTCCACTTT
J gene: TRBJ2-3; clone size: -; V gene: TRBV5-6; D gene: -; CDR3 protein: CASSLSGLETDTQYF; CDR3 DNA: TGTGCCAGCAGCTTGAGTGGACTCGAGACAGATACGCAGTATTTT
J gene: TRBJ1-6; clone size: -; V gene: TRBV4-3; D gene: -; CDR3 protein: CASSQWLGDTNSSYNSPLHF; CDR3 DNA: TGCGCCAGCAGCCAGTGGCTGGGGGATACCAATAGCTCCTATAATTCACCCCTCCACTTT
J gene: TRBJ1-2; clone size: -; V gene: TRBV6-5; D gene: TRBD1; CDR3 protein: CASSYDRVYGYTF; CDR3 DNA: TGTGCCAGCAGTTACGACAGGGTCTATGGCTACACCTTC
J gene: TRBJ2-7; clone size: -; V gene: TRBV5-4; D gene: -; CDR3 protein: CASSLAPGNEQYF; CDR3 DNA: TGTGCCAGCAGCTTGGCCCCCGGGAACGAGCAGTACTTC
J gene: TRBJ1-5; clone size: -; V gene: TRBV30; D gene: -; CDR3 protein: CAWSVGGRGNQPQHF; CDR3 DNA: TGTGCCTGGAGTGTAGGGGGAAGGGGCAATCAGCCCCAGCATTTT
J gene: TRBJ1-3; clone size: -; V gene: TRBV25-1; D gene: -; CDR3 protein: CASSDGAQGNTIYF; CDR3 DNA: TGTGCCAGCAGTGATGGCGCTCAGGGGAACACCATATATTTT
J gene: TRBJ2-3; clone size: few; V gene: TRBV25-1; D gene: TRBD2; CDR3 protein: CASSETSGGPTQADTQYF; CDR3 DNA: TGTGCCAGCAGTGAAACTAGCGGGGGGCCGACGCAGGCAGATACGCAGTATTTT
J gene: TRBJ2-7; clone size: -; V gene: TRBV2; D gene: -; CDR3 protein: CATGEVGYEQYF; CDR3 DNA: TGTGCCACCGGGGAGGTTGGCTACGAGCAGTACTTC